Listed below are T cell receptor beta chains from one sample, sequenced in a study of blood T cells in healthy people across ages. From the 5' RACE reads, TCRdb called clonotypes with MiXCR, one entry per CDR3 protein. The table shows around 990,000 distinct CDR3 sequences, with more than 30% occurring only once. Material: blood. The receptors were sampled from a young man in good health. Both conserved end residues are trimmed from each CDR3.

CDR3aa: ASSAPGISNQPQH
j_gene: TRBJ1-5
len: 13
v_gene: TRBV12-3/TRBV12-4

CDR3aa: ASSQDAGQGGTEAF
j_gene: TRBJ1-1
len: 14
v_gene: TRBV4-2

CDR3aa: ATTWRGARNEQF
j_gene: TRBJ2-1
len: 12
v_gene: TRBV7-2

CDR3aa: ASSPQTGNYEQY
j_gene: TRBJ2-7
len: 12
v_gene: TRBV27

CDR3aa: ASSFVYNEQY
j_gene: .
len: 10
v_gene: TRBV28

CDR3aa: ASSLGVGVITEAF
j_gene: TRBJ1-1
len: 13
v_gene: TRBV7-9

CDR3aa: ASSYRKDRGYSNQPQH
j_gene: TRBJ1-5
len: 16
v_gene: TRBV6-2/TRBV6-3

CDR3aa: ASSQVDRNTEAF
j_gene: TRBJ1-1
len: 12
v_gene: TRBV4-1

CDR3aa: ASSRSGQGIFGDGYT
j_gene: TRBJ1-2
len: 15
v_gene: TRBV11-2

CDR3aa: ASSFVEGEGSGSYEQY
j_gene: TRBJ2-7
len: 16
v_gene: TRBV12-3/TRBV12-4

CDR3aa: ASSLSESSYSEQY
j_gene: .
len: 13
v_gene: TRBV7-9

CDR3aa: ASRLTTGFYGYT
j_gene: TRBJ1-2
len: 12
v_gene: TRBV28

CDR3aa: ASSRRPGGGPHNEQY
j_gene: .
len: 15
v_gene: TRBV6-6

CDR3aa: SAHRTGFSSPLH
j_gene: TRBJ1-6
len: 12
v_gene: TRBV20-1

CDR3aa: ASSLSGWETQY
j_gene: .
len: 11
v_gene: TRBV27

CDR3aa: ASIPGLVDNEQF
j_gene: TRBJ2-1
len: 12
v_gene: TRBV11-2

CDR3aa: ASSPSGSMGDIQY
j_gene: .
len: 13
v_gene: TRBV3-1

CDR3aa: AIMARALGDSEAF
j_gene: TRBJ1-1
len: 13
v_gene: TRBV10-3

CDR3aa: ASSLQSYTQY
j_gene: TRBJ2-3
len: 10
v_gene: TRBV2

CDR3aa: SARNGEGRFFGGYT
j_gene: TRBJ1-2
len: 14
v_gene: TRBV20-1

CDR3aa: ATSRPTDLNTEAF
j_gene: TRBJ1-1
len: 13
v_gene: TRBV15

CDR3aa: ASSYPTTGSSNQPQH
j_gene: TRBJ1-5
len: 15
v_gene: TRBV6-2/TRBV6-3

CDR3aa: ASSLALAGDSTQY
j_gene: TRBJ2-3
len: 13
v_gene: TRBV12-3/TRBV12-4

CDR3aa: ASSEGQGSDNEQF
j_gene: TRBJ2-1
len: 13
v_gene: TRBV5-6

CDR3aa: ASSVSLAGGRIAEQY
j_gene: TRBJ2-7
len: 15
v_gene: TRBV9

CDR3aa: ASSLGKTVAYNEQF
j_gene: TRBJ2-1
len: 14
v_gene: TRBV11-2

CDR3aa: ASGKGGHNQPQH
j_gene: TRBJ1-5
len: 12
v_gene: TRBV7-2

CDR3aa: ASSLIQGGIEQF
j_gene: TRBJ2-1
len: 12
v_gene: TRBV5-5

CDR3aa: ASNRNGYNEQF
j_gene: TRBJ2-1
len: 11
v_gene: TRBV27

CDR3aa: ASSPDRLGTEAF
j_gene: TRBJ1-1
len: 12
v_gene: TRBV4-3

CDR3aa: SVEGRGASEEQY
j_gene: TRBJ2-7
len: 12
v_gene: TRBV29-1

CDR3aa: SAGGATAHGYT
j_gene: TRBJ1-2
len: 11
v_gene: TRBV20-1

CDR3aa: AISKGQGGPYEQY
j_gene: TRBJ2-7
len: 13
v_gene: TRBV10-3

CDR3aa: AISESADTGELF
j_gene: TRBJ2-2
len: 12
v_gene: TRBV10-3

CDR3aa: ASSGVRLNNEQF
j_gene: TRBJ2-1
len: 12
v_gene: TRBV4-1

CDR3aa: ASSQEFAVGYT
j_gene: TRBJ1-2
len: 11
v_gene: TRBV4-2

CDR3aa: ALRGQGSNEQF
j_gene: TRBJ2-1
len: 11
v_gene: TRBV28

CDR3aa: ASSLRENQPQH
j_gene: TRBJ1-5
len: 11
v_gene: TRBV12-3/TRBV12-4

CDR3aa: SAGGGQPQH
j_gene: TRBJ1-5
len: 9
v_gene: TRBV20-1

CDR3aa: ASSYPLGTERRQPQH
j_gene: TRBJ1-5
len: 15
v_gene: TRBV6-2/TRBV6-3

CDR3aa: ASPRLDDGYT
j_gene: TRBJ1-2
len: 10
v_gene: TRBV5-1

CDR3aa: ASSFLRAGGQETQY
j_gene: TRBJ2-5
len: 14
v_gene: TRBV27

CDR3aa: ASSPRTDSNYGYT
j_gene: TRBJ1-2
len: 13
v_gene: TRBV7-3

CDR3aa: AWRVMDRGGYT
j_gene: TRBJ1-2
len: 11
v_gene: TRBV30

CDR3aa: ASSFSGREFGELF
j_gene: TRBJ2-2
len: 13
v_gene: TRBV5-1

CDR3aa: ASSLARVGNTEAF
j_gene: TRBJ1-1
len: 13
v_gene: TRBV7-9

CDR3aa: ASSSQGAHTETF
j_gene: TRBJ1-1
len: 12
v_gene: TRBV5-1

CDR3aa: ASSPQRGNYEKLF
j_gene: TRBJ1-4
len: 13
v_gene: TRBV14

CDR3aa: ASSIDRYLKNIQY
j_gene: TRBJ2-4
len: 13
v_gene: TRBV12-3/TRBV12-4

CDR3aa: ASSYGPSYTGELF
j_gene: TRBJ2-2
len: 13
v_gene: TRBV6-5

CDR3aa: ASSRAREDGYT
j_gene: TRBJ1-2
len: 11
v_gene: TRBV2

CDR3aa: ASSHTDRGNTEAF
j_gene: TRBJ1-1
len: 13
v_gene: TRBV4-2

CDR3aa: SANTGGQNSPLH
j_gene: TRBJ1-6
len: 12
v_gene: TRBV29-1

CDR3aa: ASSLRDLETQY
j_gene: .
len: 11
v_gene: TRBV5-6